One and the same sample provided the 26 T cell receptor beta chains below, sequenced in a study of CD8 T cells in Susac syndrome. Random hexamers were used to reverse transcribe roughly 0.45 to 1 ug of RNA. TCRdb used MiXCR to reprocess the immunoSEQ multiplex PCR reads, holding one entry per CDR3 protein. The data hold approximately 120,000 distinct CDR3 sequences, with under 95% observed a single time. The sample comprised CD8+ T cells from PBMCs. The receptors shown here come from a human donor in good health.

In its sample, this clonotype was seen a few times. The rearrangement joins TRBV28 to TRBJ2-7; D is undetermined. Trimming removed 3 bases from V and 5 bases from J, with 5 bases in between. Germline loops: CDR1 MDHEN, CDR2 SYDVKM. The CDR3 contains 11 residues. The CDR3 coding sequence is TGTGCCAGCAGTTTGATCAACGAGCAGTACTTC. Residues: CASSLINEQYF. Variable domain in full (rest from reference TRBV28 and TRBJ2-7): DVKVTQSSRYLVKRTGEKVFLECVQDMDHENMFWYRQDPGLGLRLIYFSYDVKMKEKGDIPEGYSVSREKKERFSLILESASTNQTSMYLCASSLINEQYFGPGTRLTVT.

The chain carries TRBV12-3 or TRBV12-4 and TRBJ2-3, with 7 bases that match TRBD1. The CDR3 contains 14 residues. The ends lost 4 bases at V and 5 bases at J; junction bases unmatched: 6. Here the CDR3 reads CASSSAQGKDTQYF. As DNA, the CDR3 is TGTGCCAGCAGTTCGGCACAGGGGAAAGATACGCAGTATTTT.

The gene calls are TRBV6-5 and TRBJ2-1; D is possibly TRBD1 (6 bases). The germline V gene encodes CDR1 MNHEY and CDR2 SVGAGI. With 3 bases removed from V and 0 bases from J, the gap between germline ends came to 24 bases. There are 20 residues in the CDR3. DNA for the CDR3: TGTGCCAGCAGTTATTTAATGTGGCAGGGGCTGCCGAGCTCCTACAATGAGCAGTTCTTC. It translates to CASSYLMWQGLPSSYNEQFF.

CDR3 protein: CATQTGGSTGELFF. CDR3 DNA sequence: TGTGCCACTCAAACGGGGGGTAGCACCGGGGAGCTGTTTTTT. This rearrangement joins TRBV10-3 to TRBJ2-2; 7 bases are a match to TRBD2. Germline trimming cut 10 bases from V and 4 bases from J; bases unmatched to any gene: 9. Germline CDR1 ENHRY, CDR2 SYGVKD. This CDR3 spans 14 amino acids.

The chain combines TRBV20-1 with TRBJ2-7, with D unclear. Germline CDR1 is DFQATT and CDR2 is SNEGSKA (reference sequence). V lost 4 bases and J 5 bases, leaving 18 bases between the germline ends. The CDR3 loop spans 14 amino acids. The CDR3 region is CSATGLTPAHEQYF. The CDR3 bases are TGCAGTGCTACCGGGCTAACTCCGGCCCACGAGCAGTACTTC.

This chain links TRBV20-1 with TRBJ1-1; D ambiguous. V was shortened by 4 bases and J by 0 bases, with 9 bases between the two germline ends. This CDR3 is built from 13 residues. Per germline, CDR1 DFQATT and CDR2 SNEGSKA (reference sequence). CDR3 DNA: TGCAGTGCTACCGATGGGTTGAACACTGAAGCTTTCTTT. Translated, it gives CSATDGLNTEAFF.

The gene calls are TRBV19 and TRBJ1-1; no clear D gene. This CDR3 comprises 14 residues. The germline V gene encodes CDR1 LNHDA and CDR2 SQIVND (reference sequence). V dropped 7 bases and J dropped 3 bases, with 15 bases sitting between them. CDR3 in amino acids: CASTGGVSDTEAFF. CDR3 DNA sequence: TGTGCCAGTACCGGCGGGGTCTCAGACACTGAAGCTTTCTTT. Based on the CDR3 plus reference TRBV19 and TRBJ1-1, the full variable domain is DGGITQSPKYLFRKEGQNVTLSCEQNLNHDAMYWYRQDPGQGLRLIYYSQIVNDFQKGDIAEGYSVSREKKESFPLTVTSAQKNPTAFYLCASTGGVSDTEAFFGQGTRLTVV.

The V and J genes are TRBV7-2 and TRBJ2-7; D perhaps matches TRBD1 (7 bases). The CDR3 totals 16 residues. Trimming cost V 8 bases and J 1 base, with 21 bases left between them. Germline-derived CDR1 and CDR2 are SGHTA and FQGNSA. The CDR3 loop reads CASGLFAGQPSYEQYF. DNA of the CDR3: TGTGCCAGCGGATTATTCGCGGGACAGCCTTCCTACGAGCAGTACTTC.

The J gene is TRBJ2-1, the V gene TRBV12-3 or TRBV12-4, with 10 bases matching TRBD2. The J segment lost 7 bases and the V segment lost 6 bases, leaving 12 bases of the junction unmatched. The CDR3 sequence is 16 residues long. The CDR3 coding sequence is TGTGCCAGCAGATCTATAGCGGGAGGCCGCCAAAATGAGCAGTTCTTC. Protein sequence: CASRSIAGGRQNEQFF.

CDR3 coding DNA: TGCAGCGTCGCAACCGGGAGGGGTGAGCAGTTCTTC. Translating it yields CSVATGRGEQFF. The gene calls are TRBV29-1 and TRBJ2-1; 8 bases match TRBD2. There are 12 residues in the CDR3. The junction had 7 bases not matched to a gene; V was cut back by 6 bases and J by 9 bases. Per germline, CDR1 SQVTM and CDR2 ANQGSEA.

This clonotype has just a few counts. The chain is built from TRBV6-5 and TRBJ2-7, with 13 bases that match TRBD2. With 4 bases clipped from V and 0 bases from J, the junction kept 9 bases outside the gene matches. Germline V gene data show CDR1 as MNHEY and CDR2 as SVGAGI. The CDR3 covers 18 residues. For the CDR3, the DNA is TGTGCCAGCAGTTCTGGACTAGCGGGAGTGGGCTACTCCTACGAGCAGTACTTC. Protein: CASSSGLAGVGYSYEQYF.

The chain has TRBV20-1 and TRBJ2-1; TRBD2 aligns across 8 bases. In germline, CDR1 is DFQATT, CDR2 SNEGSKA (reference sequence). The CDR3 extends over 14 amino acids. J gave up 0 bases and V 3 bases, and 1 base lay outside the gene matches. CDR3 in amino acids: CSASAGGSYNEQFF. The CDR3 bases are TGCAGTGCTAGTGCGGGGGGCTCCTACAATGAGCAGTTCTTC.

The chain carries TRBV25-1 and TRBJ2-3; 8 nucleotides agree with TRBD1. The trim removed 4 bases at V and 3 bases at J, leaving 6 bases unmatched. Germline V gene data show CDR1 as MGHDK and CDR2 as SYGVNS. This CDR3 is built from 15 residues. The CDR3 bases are TGTGCCAGCAGTGCGGGACAGGCCTGGACAGATACGCAGTATTTT. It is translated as CASSAGQAWTDTQYF.

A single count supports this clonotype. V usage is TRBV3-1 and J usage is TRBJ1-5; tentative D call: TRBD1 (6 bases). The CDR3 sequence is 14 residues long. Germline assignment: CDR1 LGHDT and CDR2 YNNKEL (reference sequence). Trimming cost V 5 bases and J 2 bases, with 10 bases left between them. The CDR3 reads CASSTGSGNQPQHF. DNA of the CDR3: TGTGCCAGCAGCACAGGGTCGGGCAATCAGCCCCAGCATTTT.

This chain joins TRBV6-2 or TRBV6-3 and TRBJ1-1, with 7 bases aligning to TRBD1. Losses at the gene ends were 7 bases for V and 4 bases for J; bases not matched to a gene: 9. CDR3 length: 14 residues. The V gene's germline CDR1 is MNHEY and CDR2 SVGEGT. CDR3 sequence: CASTLNAGGTEAFF. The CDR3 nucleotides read TGTGCCAGCACTCTAAATGCAGGGGGCACTGAAGCTTTCTTT.

CDR3 sequence reads: CASSYSKRAAWGNEQFF. The CDR3, as DNA: TGTGCCAGCAGTTACTCGAAAAGGGCGGCGTGGGGCAATGAGCAGTTCTTC. The chain couples TRBV6-5 to TRBJ2-1; D uncertain. V lost 0 bases and J lost 6, with 18 bases in between. The length of the CDR3 is 17 residues. Germline V gives CDR1 MNHEY, CDR2 SVGAGI.

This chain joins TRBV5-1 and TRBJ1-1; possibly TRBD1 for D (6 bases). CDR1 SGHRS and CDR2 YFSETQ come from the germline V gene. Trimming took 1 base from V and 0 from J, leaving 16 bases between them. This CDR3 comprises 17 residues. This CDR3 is CASSLRTATTMNTEAFF. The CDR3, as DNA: TGCGCCAGCAGCTTGAGGACAGCTACGACTATGAACACTGAAGCTTTCTTT.

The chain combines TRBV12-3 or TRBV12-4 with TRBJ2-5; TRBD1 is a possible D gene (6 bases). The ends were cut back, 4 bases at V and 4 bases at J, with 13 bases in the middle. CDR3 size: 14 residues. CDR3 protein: CASSYRVLGETQYF. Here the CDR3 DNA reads TGTGCCAGCAGTTACAGGGTATTGGGAGAGACCCAGTACTTC.

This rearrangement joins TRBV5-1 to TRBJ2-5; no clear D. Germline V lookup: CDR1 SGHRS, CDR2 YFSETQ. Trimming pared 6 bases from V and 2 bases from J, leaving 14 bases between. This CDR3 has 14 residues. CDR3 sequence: CASNQYSLQETQYF. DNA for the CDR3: TGCGCCAGCAACCAATACTCTTTACAAGAGACCCAGTACTTC.

The chain's CDR3 is CASSWTVREAFF. The CDR3 DNA reads as TGTGCCAGCAGCTGGACCGTCCGTGAAGCTTTCTTT. This chain connects TRBV7-2 to TRBJ1-1; D remains ambiguous. Per germline, CDR1 SGHTA and CDR2 FQGNSA. This CDR3 has 12 amino acids. V lost 4 bases, J lost 7 bases, and 10 bases lay in between.

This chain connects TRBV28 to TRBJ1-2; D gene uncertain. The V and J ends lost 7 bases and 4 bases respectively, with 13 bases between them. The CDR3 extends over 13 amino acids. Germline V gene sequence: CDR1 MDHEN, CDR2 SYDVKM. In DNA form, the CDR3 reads TGTGCCAGCATGTCCGGTGGGGTCTATGGCTACACCTTC. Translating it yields CASMSGGVYGYTF.

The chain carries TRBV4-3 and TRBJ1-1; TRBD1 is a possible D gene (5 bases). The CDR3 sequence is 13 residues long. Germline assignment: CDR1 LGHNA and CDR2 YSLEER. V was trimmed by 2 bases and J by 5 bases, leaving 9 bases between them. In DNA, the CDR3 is TGCGCCAGCAGCCAAAGTGAGGGGACTGAAGCTTTCTTT. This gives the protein CASSQSEGTEAFF.

The CDR3 nucleotides read TGTGCCAGCTCACCACGCGCCACAGCGGACTATGGCTACACCTTC. Translating gives CASSPRATADYGYTF. This sequence joins TRBV18 and TRBJ1-2; D ambiguous. Germline V gene lookup returns CDR1 KGHSH and CDR2 LQKENI. The CDR3 spans 15 residues. V was clipped by 1 base and J by 3 bases, with 12 bases between them.

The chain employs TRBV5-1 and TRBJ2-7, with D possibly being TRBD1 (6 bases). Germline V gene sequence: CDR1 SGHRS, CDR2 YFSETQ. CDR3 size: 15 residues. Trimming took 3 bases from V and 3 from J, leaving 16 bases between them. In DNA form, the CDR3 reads TGCGCCAGCAGCTCTACAATGGACAGCCTCTACGAGCAGTACTTC. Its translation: CASSSTMDSLYEQYF. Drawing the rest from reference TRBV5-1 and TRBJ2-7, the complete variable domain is KAGVTQTPRYLIKTRGQQVTLSCSPISGHRSVSWYQQTPGQGLQFLFEYFSETQRNKGNFPGRFSGRQFSNSRSEMNVSTLELGDSALYLCASSSTMDSLYEQYFGPGTRLTVT.

As DNA, the CDR3 is TGTGCCAGCTCACCAGGGACAGGCATGAATCAGCCCCAGCATTTT. Protein product: CASSPGTGMNQPQHF. V and J are TRBV18 and TRBJ1-5; 8 nucleotides line up with TRBD1. Looked up from germline, CDR1 is KGHSH and CDR2 is LQKENI. V shed 2 bases, J shed 4 bases, and the junction held 4 bases outside the gene matches. This CDR3 is 15 amino acids long.

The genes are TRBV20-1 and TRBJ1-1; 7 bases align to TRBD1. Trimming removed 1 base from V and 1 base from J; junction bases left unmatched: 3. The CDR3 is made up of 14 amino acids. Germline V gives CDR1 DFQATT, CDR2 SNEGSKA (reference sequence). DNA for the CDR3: TGCAGTGCTAGAGCCGGGACAGCGAACACTGAAGCTTTCTTT. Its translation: CSARAGTANTEAFF.